Reported below is one T cell receptor beta chain. In the original processing: Estimates of nucleated cell counts were drawn from the amplification of reference gene primers. This table comes from immunoSEQ multiplex PCR, and its TCRdb copy is limited to in-frame clones, with some not included. Clone size and the V and J calls come from that table; the DNA yielded D and trimming. The table includes about 220,000 clones, around 88% detected once. This CDR3 comprises 16 residues. Between the trimmed V and J ends, which lost 5 bases and 4 bases, there was a span of 20 bases. Germline values: CDR1 SGHAT, CDR2 FQNNGV. The data originate from a study of blood T cell repertoires in COVID-19. The wider study: Acute-phase and convalescent COVID-19 samples originated in the United States, Italy and Spain. Sample material is recorded as cDNA or gDNA derived from T cells, B-cell-depleted T cells, or PBMCs.

This chain uses TRBV11-2 with TRBJ2-5, with D possibly TRBD1 on 5 matching bases. The source material was peripheral blood. The sequence derives from a woman between 50 and 59 years old with acute or convalescent COVID-19. CDR3 bases: TGTGCCAGCAGCACACGGGCAGGGTTATTTGCAGAGACCCAGTACTTC. Translated, it gives CASSTRAGLFAETQYF. Full variable domain (remainder filled in from reference TRBV11-2 and TRBJ2-5): EAGVAQSPRYKIIEKRQSVAFWCNPISGHATLYWYQQILGQGPKLLIQFQNNGVVDDSQLPKDRFSAERLKGVDSTLKIQPAKLEDSAVYLCASSTRAGLFAETQYFGPGTRLLVL.